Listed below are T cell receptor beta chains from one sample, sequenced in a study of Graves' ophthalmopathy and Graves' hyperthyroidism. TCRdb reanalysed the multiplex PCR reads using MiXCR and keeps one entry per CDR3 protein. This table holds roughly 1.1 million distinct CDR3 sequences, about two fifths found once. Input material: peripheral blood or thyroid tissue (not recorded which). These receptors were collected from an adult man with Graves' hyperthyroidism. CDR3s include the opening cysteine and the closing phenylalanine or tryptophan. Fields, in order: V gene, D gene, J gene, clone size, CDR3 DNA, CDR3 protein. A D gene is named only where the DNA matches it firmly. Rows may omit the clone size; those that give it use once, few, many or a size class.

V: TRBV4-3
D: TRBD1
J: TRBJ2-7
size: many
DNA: TGTGCCAGCAGCCAAGACAGGGGTCCCTACGAGCAGTACTTC
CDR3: CASSQDRGPYEQYF

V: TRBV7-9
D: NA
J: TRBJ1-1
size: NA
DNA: TGCGCCAGCAGCTTGTTAGGGGCAGCAACGAACACTGAAGCTTTCTTT
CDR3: CASSLLGAATNTEAFF

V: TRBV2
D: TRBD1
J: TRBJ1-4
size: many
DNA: TGTGCCAGCAGTGAAGCCGGGACAGGGAGCGAAAAACTGTTTTTT
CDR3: CASSEAGTGSEKLFF

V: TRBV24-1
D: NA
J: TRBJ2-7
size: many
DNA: TGTGCCACCAGTGACCCGCGGGGAGCTGGCTACGAGCAGTACTTC
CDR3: CATSDPRGAGYEQYF

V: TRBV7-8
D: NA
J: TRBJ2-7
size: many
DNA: TGTGCCAGCAGCTTGACCATATCCTACGAGCAGTACTTC
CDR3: CASSLTISYEQYF

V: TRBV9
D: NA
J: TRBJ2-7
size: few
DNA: TGTGCCAGCAGCAGCCAGATTAGCGAGCAGTACTTC
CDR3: CASSSQISEQYF

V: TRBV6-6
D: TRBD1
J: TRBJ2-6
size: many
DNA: TGTGCCAGCCGGGACAGGGGGCGCGAGGCTGGGGCCAACGTCCTGACTTTC
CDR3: CASRDRGREAGANVLTF

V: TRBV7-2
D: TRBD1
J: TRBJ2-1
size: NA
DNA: TGTGCCAGCAGCTCGGGACAGGGAAGGAGAAATGAGCAGTTCTTC
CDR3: CASSSGQGRRNEQFF

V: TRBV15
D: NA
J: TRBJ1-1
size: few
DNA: TGTGCCACCAGCAGCTTACAACCGGCAGCCGGGGGCACTGAAGCTTTCTTT
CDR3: CATSSLQPAAGGTEAFF

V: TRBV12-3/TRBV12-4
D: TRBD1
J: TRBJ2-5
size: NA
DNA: TGTGCCAGCAGGCGGACAGGGTTTACATGGTACCAAGAGACCCAGTACTTC
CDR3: CASRRTGFTWYQETQYF

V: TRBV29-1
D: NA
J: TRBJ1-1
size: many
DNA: TGCAGCGTTGACAGGGCTACTCGGAACACTGAAGCTTTCTTT
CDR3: CSVDRATRNTEAFF

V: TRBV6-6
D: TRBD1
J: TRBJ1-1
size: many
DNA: TGTGCCAGCAGTGATTGGACAGGCCAGGACACTGAAGCTTTCTTT
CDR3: CASSDWTGQDTEAFF

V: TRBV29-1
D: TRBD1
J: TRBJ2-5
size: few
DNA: TGCAGCGTCGCCGGGACAGGGGAAAGGCCCCAGTACTTC
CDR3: CSVAGTGERPQYF

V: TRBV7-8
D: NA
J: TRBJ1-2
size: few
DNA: TGTGCCAGCAGCTTAGGGACGGACTACTATGGCTACACCTTC
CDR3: CASSLGTDYYGYTF

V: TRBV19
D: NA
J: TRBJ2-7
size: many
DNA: TGTGCCAGTAGCTGGGTGGGGAGCCACGAGCAGTACTTC
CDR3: CASSWVGSHEQYF

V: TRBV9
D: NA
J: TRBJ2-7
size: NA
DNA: TGTGCCAGCAGCGGGTTCGGGGGCTCATCCTACGAGCAGTACTTC
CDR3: CASSGFGGSSYEQYF

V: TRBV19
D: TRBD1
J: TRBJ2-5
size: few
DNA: TGTGCCAGTAGTATAATCAGGACAGGGGACCAAGAGACCCAGTACTTC
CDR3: CASSIIRTGDQETQYF

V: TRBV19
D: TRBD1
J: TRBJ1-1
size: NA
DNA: TGTGCCAGTAGTATAGATCAGGGGGAGAAATATGAAGCTTTCTTT
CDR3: CASSIDQGEKYEAFF

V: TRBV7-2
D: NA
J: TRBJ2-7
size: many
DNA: TGTGCCAGCAGCTTAGACCGAGGAGTTGGCGAGCAGTACTTC
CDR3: CASSLDRGVGEQYF

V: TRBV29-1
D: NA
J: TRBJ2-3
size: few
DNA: TGCAGCGCCGTGAGGGGAAGCACAGATACGCAGTATTTT
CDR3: CSAVRGSTDTQYF

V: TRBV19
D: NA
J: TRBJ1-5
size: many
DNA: TGTGCCAGTAGTATAGATAACAATCAGCCCCAGCATTTT
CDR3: CASSIDNNQPQHF

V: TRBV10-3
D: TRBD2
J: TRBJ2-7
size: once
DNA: TGTGCCATCAGTGGGACTAGCAGGGATTCAGGGACCTACGAGCAGTACTTC
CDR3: CAISGTSRDSGTYEQYF

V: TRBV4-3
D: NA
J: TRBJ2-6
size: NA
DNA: TGCGCCAGCAGCCAAGATTGGGGGGCGACCTCTGGGGCCAACGTCCTGACTTTC
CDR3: CASSQDWGATSGANVLTF

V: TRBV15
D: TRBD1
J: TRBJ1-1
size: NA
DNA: TGTGCCACCAGCCGGGGACAGGGGACCAATGAAGCTTTCTTT
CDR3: CATSRGQGTNEAFF

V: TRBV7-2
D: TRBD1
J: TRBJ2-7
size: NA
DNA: TGTGCCAGCAGCTTCCGGGACAGTAACTCCTACGAGCAGTACTTC
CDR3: CASSFRDSNSYEQYF

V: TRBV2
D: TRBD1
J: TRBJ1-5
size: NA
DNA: TGTGCCAGCAGCAGCGGACAGGCGCTCCGGGAGCCCCGGCATTTT
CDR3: CASSSGQALREPRHF

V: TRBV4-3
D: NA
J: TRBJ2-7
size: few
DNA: TGCGCCAGCAGCCAAGATCGTCCAGGGGTCTACGAGCAGTACTTC
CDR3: CASSQDRPGVYEQYF

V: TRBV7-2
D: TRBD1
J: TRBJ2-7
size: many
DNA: TGTGCCAGCAGCCCACAGGGACAGGACGGTGGCGAGCAGTACTTC
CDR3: CASSPQGQDGGEQYF

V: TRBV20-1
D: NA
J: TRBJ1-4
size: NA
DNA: TGCAGTGCTAGAAGGCAGGGACGTGAAAAACTGTTTTTT
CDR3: CSARRQGREKLFF

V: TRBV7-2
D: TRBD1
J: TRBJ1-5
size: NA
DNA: TGTGCCAGCAGCCCTGGACAGGGTCTCTGTCAGCCCCAGCATTTT
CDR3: CASSPGQGLCQPQHF

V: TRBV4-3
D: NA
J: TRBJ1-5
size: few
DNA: TGCGCCAGCAGCCCGTCTCAGGGACTTGGCAATCAGCCCCAGCATTTT
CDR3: CASSPSQGLGNQPQHF

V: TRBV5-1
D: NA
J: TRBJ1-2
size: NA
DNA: TGCGCCAGCAAAGCCGGGACGGGGCAGTATCCTAACTATGGCTACACCTTC
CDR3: CASKAGTGQYPNYGYTF

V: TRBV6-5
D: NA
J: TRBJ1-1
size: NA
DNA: TGTGCCAGCAGTGGAAACAGGGTGCGGAACACTGAAGCTTTCTTT
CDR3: CASSGNRVRNTEAFF

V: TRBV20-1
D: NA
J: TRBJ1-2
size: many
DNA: TGCAGTGCCCCGCGGCAGGGTAGCCGGGGCTATGGCTACACCTTC
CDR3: CSAPRQGSRGYGYTF

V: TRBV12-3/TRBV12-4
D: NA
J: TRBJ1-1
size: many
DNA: TGTGCCAGCAGGGCAAAGACACCATACACTGAAGCTTTCTTT
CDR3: CASRAKTPYTEAFF

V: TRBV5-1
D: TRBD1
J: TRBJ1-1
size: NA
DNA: TGCGCCAGCAGCCCCACCCAGGGGGGTACTGAAGCTTTCTTT
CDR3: CASSPTQGGTEAFF

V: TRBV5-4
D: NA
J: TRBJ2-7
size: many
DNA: TGTGCCAGCAGCTTGGAAGGCAACTACGAGCAGTACTTC
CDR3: CASSLEGNYEQYF

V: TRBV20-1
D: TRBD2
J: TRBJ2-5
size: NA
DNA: TGCAGTGCTAAGCGGGAGGCCCTGGAGACCCAGTACTTC
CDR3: CSAKREALETQYF

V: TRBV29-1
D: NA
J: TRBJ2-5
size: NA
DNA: TGCAGCGTTCCGGCTAGGGCGAGCGGTTACGAGACCCAGTACTTC
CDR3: CSVPARASGYETQYF

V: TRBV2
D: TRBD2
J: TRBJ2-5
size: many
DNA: TGTGCCAGCAGTGAATCCCCGGGAGGAGGAGAGACCCAGTACTTC
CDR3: CASSESPGGGETQYF